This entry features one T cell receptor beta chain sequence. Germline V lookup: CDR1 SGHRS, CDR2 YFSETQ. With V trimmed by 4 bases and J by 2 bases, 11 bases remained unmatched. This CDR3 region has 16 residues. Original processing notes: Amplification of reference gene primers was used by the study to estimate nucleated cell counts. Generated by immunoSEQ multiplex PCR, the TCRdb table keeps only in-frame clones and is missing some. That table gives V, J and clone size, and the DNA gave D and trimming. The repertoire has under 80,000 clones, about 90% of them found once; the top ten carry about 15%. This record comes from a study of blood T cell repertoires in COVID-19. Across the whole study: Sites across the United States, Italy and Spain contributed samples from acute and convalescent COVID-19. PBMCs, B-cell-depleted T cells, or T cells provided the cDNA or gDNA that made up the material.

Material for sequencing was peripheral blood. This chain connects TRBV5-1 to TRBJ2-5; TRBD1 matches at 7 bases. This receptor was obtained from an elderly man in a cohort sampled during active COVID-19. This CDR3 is CASSTGTVEFQETQYF. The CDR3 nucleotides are TGCGCCAGCAGCACCGGGACAGTGGAATTTCAAGAGACCCAGTACTTC.